The rows below give T cell receptor beta chains drawn from one sample of a study of OX40 agonist ivuxolimab in advanced cancers. The protocol was immunoSEQ multiplex PCR, while the TCRdb copy is restricted to in-frame clones and leaves out a portion. This table holds roughly 46,000 clones, approximately 85% found once. The material sequenced was CD4+ or CD8+ T cells sorted from blood, taken in a trial of the OX40 agonist ivuxolimab. These TCRs come from an adult with an advanced solid tumor such as melanoma, head and neck, liver or kidney cancer. CDR3s include the opening cysteine and the closing phenylalanine or tryptophan. The D gene is left open where the match is weak. Clone size is stated in some rows and not others, as once, few, many or a class when expanded.

clone_size	j_call	d_call	cdr3_length	v_call	cdr3_nt	cdr3_aa
-	TRBJ1-2	-	13	TRBV11-3	TGTGCCAGCAGCATGGACAGATCGTATGGCTACACCTTC	CASSMDRSYGYTF
-	TRBJ2-7	TRBD2	17	TRBV7-9	TGTGCCAGCAGTCGGCTAGCGGGAGGGTACCTCTCCTACGAGCAGTACTTC	CASSRLAGGYLSYEQYF
-	TRBJ1-5	-	15	TRBV19	TGTGCCAGTAGTATAGGATTTCATGGCAATCAGCCCCAGCATTTT	CASSIGFHGNQPQHF
-	TRBJ1-1	-	15	TRBV4-2	TGTGCCAGCAGCCAAGGAATGCGGGGAGCCACTGAAGCTTTCTTT	CASSQGMRGATEAFF
-	TRBJ2-7	-	16	TRBV28	TGTGCCAGCAGTCCCCTAGGGGGTCTTCAGTCCTACGAGCAGTACTTC	CASSPLGGLQSYEQYF
few	TRBJ1-3	-	14	TRBV2	TGTGCCAGCAGTGAAGCGCCACGACTGGGCACCATATATTTT	CASSEAPRLGTIYF
few	TRBJ1-2	-	13	TRBV5-6	TGTGCCAGCAGCTGGCTCGGGAGTTATGGCTACACCTTC	CASSWLGSYGYTF
-	TRBJ2-1	TRBD1	15	TRBV10-1	TGCGCCAGCAGTGACGCACAGGGGATGGTGAATGAGCAGTTCTTC	CASSDAQGMVNEQFF
-	TRBJ1-6	-	16	TRBV6-6	TGTGCCAGCAGTTACTCGCCCATGGGGCGCAATTCACCCCTCCACTTT	CASSYSPMGRNSPLHF
-	TRBJ1-2	-	12	TRBV4-1	TGCGCCAGCAGCGGACCTGACTATGGCTACACCTTC	CASSGPDYGYTF